A single sample gave rise to the 10 T cell receptor beta chains below, sequenced in a study of shared clonotypes between healthy human individuals. Libraries were prepared by immunoSEQ multiplex PCR; TCRdb keeps only in-frame clonotypes and omits some of them. The table has hundreds of thousands of clones, less than 85% seen once. Sequencing was performed on memory CD4+ T cells sorted from blood. As for subset: CD45RA-negative fraction. These receptors all come from a woman in her twenties or thirties in good health.

This clone has only a few counts. The chain employs TRBV7-2 and TRBJ1-5; no clear D. From germline, CDR1 is SGHTA and CDR2 FQGNSA. This CDR3 spans 15 amino acids. V was trimmed by 0 bases and J by 5 bases, leaving 11 bases between them. CDR3 DNA: TGTGCCAGCAGCTTAGCGCTGCCGCAGGATCAGCCCCAGCATTTT. Translated: CASSLALPQDQPQHF.

This clone was counted at least ten times. The genes are TRBV19 and TRBJ2-1; 12 bases are shared with TRBD2. Trimming took 9 bases from V and 7 from J; bases not matched to a gene: 7. Looked up from germline, CDR1 is LNHDA and CDR2 is SQIVND (reference sequence). The CDR3 consists of 14 residues. In nucleotides, the CDR3 is TGTGCCAGCAGACTAGCGGGAGTCGAAAATGAGCAGTTCTTC. Its translation: CASRLAGVENEQFF.

This sequence joins TRBV28 and TRBJ1-2; maybe TRBD1 (5 bases). Trimming pared 8 bases from V and 7 bases from J, leaving 14 bases between. The CDR3 spans 12 residues. In germline, CDR1 is MDHEN, CDR2 SYDVKM. CDR3 amino acids: CASGGEVRGYTF. In DNA form, the CDR3 reads TGTGCCAGCGGGGGGGAAGTTCGTGGCTACACCTTC.

DNA of the CDR3: TGTGCCAGCAGCTTGGGAGGTGAAGCTTTCTTT. Protein sequence: CASSLGGEAFF. V usage is TRBV13 and J usage is TRBJ1-1; D ambiguous. CDR3 size: 11 residues. Per the germline V gene, CDR1 is PRHDT and CDR2 is FYEKMQ (reference sequence). V lost 3 bases, J lost 7 bases, and 6 bases lay in between.

This chain links TRBV4-2 with TRBJ1-5; D is possibly TRBD1 (5 bases). Trimming shortened V by 0 bases and J by 3 bases, and 18 bases separated the two germline ends. The germline gives CDR1 LGHNA, CDR2 YNFKEQ. There are 18 residues in the CDR3. The CDR3 is CASSQDTRWAGHNQPQHF. CDR3 coding DNA: TGTGCCAGCAGCCAAGATACTCGTTGGGCCGGACACAATCAGCCCCAGCATTTT.

The genes are TRBV7-9 and TRBJ2-7, with 8 positions matching TRBD2. This CDR3 is 15 amino acids long. V shed 5 bases and J 5 bases; nucleotides not matched to a gene: 11. Germline V CDR1 and CDR2: SEHNR, FQNEAQ (reference sequence). The CDR3 nucleotides are TGTGCCAGCAGCCCCCCTGGCGGGGGGAACAACGAGCAGTACTTC. Its translation: CASSPPGGGNNEQYF.

CDR3 coding DNA: TGCGCCAGCAGCCGTCGGACAGGTCCTTACGAGCAGTACTTC. Translating gives CASSRRTGPYEQYF. The chain carries TRBV5-1 and TRBJ2-7, with TRBD1 matching over 7 bases. The CDR3 length is 14 residues. J lost 4 bases, V lost 4 bases, and 8 bases had no gene match. Germline V CDR1 and CDR2: SGHRS, YFSETQ.

This clone has more than one count but fewer than ten. The rearrangement uses TRBV19 and TRBJ2-3; possible D gene TRBD2, 5 bases. Germline lookup yields CDR1 LNHDA and CDR2 SQIVND (reference sequence). The V end lost 4 bases, the J end lost 0 bases, and 11 bases lay between the germline ends. The CDR3 extends over 15 amino acids. The CDR3 sequence is CASSTGGPSTDTQYF. CDR3 in DNA: TGTGCCAGTAGTACGGGCGGGCCTAGCACAGATACGCAGTATTTT.

CDR3 nucleotide sequence: TGTGCCAGCAGCCCGGGACTAGCGACTAGCGGGAGGAGCAATGAGCAGTTCTTC. Translating gives CASSPGLATSGRSNEQFF. The chain recombines TRBV7-8 with TRBJ2-1; 13 bases fit TRBD2. Germline V gene lookup returns CDR1 SGHVS and CDR2 FQNEAQ. The CDR3 has 18 residues. Losses at the gene ends were 5 bases for V and 6 bases for J; bases not matched to a gene: 13. Full variable domain (rest looked up from reference TRBV7-8 and TRBJ2-1): GAGVSQSPRYKVAKRGQDVALRCDPISGHVSLFWYQQALGQGPEFLTYFQNEAQLDKSGLPSDRFFAERPEGSVSTLKIQRTQQEDSAVYLCASSPGLATSGRSNEQFFGPGTRLTVL.

This clone turned up a few times. This chain uses TRBV12-2 with TRBJ1-5. TRBV12-2 constitutes a pseudogene. The CDR3 consists of 16 residues. CDR3 residues: CASRLTSGGPEQPQHF. DNA for the CDR3: TGTGCAAGTCGCTTAACGTCGGGGGGGCCCGAGCAGCCCCAGCATTTT.